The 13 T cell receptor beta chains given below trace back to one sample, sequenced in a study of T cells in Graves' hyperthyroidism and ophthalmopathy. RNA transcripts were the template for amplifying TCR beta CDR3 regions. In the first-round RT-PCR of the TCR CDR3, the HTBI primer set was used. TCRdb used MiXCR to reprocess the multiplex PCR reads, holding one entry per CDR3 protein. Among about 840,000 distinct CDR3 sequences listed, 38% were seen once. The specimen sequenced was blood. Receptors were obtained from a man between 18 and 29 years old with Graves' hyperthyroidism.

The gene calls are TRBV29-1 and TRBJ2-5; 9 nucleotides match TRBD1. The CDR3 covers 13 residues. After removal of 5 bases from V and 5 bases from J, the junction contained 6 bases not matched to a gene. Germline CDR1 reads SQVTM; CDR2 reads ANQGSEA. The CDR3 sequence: CSVLDRGWETQYF. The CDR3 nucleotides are TGCAGCGTTCTGGACAGGGGATGGGAGACCCAGTACTTC.

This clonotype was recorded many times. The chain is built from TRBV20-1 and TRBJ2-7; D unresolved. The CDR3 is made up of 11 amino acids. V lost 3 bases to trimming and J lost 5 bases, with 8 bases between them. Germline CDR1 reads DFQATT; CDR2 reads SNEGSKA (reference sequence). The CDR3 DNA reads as TGCAGTGCTAGTTTGTACGACGAGCAGTACTTC. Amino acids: CSASLYDEQYF.

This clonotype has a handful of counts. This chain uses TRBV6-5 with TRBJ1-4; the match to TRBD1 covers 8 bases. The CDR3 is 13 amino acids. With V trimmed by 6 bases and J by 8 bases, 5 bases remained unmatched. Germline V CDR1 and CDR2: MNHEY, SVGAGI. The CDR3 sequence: CASSRTGWEKLFF. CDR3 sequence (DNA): TGTGCCAGCAGCCGGACAGGGTGGGAAAAACTGTTTTTT.

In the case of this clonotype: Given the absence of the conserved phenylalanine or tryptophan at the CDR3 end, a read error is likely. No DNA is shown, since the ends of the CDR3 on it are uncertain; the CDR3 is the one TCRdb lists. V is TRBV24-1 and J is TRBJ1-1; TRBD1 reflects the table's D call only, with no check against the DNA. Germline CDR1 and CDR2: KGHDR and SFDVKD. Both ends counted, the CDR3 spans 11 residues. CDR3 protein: CATSTPGSRVG.

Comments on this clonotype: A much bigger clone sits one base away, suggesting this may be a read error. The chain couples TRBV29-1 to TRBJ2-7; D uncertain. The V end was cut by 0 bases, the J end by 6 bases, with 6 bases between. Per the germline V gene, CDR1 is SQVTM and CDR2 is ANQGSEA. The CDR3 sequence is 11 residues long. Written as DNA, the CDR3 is TGCAGCGTTGAAGATGACGGCGAGCAGTACTTC. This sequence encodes CSVEDDGEQYF.

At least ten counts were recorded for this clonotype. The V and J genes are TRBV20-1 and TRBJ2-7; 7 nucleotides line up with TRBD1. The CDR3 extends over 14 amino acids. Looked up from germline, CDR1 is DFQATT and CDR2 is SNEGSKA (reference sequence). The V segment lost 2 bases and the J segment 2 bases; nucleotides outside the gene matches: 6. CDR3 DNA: TGCAGTGCTAGATGGGACAGAGCTCCCTACGAGCAGTACTTC. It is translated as CSARWDRAPYEQYF.

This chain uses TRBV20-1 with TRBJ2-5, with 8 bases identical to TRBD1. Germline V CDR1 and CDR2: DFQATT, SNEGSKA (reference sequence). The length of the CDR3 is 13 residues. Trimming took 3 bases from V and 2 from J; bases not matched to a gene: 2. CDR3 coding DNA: TGCAGTGCTAGGACAGGGGAGCAAGAGACCCAGTACTTC. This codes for CSARTGEQETQYF.

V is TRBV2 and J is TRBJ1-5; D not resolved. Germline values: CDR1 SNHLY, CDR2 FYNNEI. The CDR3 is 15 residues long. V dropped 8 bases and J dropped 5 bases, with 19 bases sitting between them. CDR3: CASSPLEGPDQPQHF. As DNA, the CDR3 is TGTGCCAGCTCACCATTGGAGGGTCCAGATCAGCCCCAGCATTTT. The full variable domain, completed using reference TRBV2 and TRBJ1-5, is EPEVTQTPSHQVTQMGQEVILRCVPISNHLYFYWYRQILGQKVEFLVSFYNNEISEKSEIFDDQFSVERPDGSNFTLKIRSTKLEDSAMYFCASSPLEGPDQPQHFGDGTRLSIL.

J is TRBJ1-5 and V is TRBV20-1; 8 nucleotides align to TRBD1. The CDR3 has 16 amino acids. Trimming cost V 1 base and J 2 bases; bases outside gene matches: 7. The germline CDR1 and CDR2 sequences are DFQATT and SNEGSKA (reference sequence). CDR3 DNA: TGCAGTGCTAGAGGAGGGGGACAGGCGGGCAATCAGCCCCAGCATTTT. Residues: CSARGGGQAGNQPQHF.

CDR3 region: CASSFREASTGELFF. The DNA of the CDR3 is TGTGCCAGCAGTTTTAGGGAAGCGAGCACCGGGGAGCTGTTTTTT. The chain is built from TRBV12-3 or TRBV12-4 and TRBJ2-2; no reliable D call. This CDR3 is built from 15 residues. V dropped 3 bases and J dropped 4 bases, with 12 bases sitting between them.

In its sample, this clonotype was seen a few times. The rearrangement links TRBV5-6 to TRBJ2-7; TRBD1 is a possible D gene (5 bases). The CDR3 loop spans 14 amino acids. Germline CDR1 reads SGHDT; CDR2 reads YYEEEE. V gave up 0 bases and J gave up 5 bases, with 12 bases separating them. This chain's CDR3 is CASSLEGRRDEQYF. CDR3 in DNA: TGTGCCAGCAGCTTGGAGGGGCGTCGCGACGAGCAGTACTTC. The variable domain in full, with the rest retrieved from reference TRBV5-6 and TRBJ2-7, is DAGVTQSPTHLIKTRGQQVTLRCSPKSGHDTVSWYQQALGQGPQFIFQYYEEEERQRGNFPDRFSGHQFPNYSSELNVNALLLGDSALYLCASSLEGRRDEQYFGPGTRLTVT.

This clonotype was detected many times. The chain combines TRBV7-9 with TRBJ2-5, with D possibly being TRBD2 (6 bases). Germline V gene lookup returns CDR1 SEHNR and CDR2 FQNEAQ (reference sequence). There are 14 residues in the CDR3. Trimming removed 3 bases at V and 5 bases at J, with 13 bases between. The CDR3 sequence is CASSFGTHWETQYF. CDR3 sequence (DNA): TGTGCCAGCAGCTTCGGGACTCATTGGGAGACCCAGTACTTC.

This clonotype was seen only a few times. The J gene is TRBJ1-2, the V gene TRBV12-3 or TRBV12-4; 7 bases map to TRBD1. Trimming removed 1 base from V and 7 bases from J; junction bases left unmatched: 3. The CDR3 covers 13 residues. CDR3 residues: CASSLEGAVGYTF. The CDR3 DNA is TGTGCCAGCAGTTTAGAGGGGGCAGTTGGCTACACCTTC.